Below, 32 T cell receptor beta chains from the same sample are listed, as sequenced in a study of T-cell memory formation after mild COVID-19. TCRdb recomputed calls from the 5' RACE reads with MiXCR, one row per CDR3 protein. This table has around 190,000 distinct CDR3 sequences, approximately 17% appearing once. Sequenced sample: PBMCs or a T cell subset sorted from them (not recorded which). The receptors originated from a man younger than 35 who had mild COVID-19 (a few samples of this study predate the infection). Cell type and time point are not known.

This clonotype has a handful of counts. This chain connects TRBV5-1 to TRBJ2-1; no definite D call. V was trimmed by 4 bases and J by 10 bases, leaving 15 bases between them. This CDR3 has 13 residues. Germline CDR1 reads SGHRS; CDR2 reads YFSETQ. The CDR3 reads CASSRTGLGEQFF. CDR3 nucleotide sequence: TGCGCCAGCAGCCGGACGGGCCTCGGGGAGCAGTTCTTC.

In this sample, this clonotype turned up a few times. The rearrangement joins TRBV5-1 to TRBJ2-3; D remains unclear. This CDR3 spans 12 amino acids. Trimming shortened V by 4 bases and J by 6 bases, and 9 bases separated the two germline ends. The germline V gene has CDR1 SGHRS and CDR2 YFSETQ. DNA for the CDR3: TGCGCCAGCAGCCCTGATAGGGATACGCAGTATTTT. As protein: CASSPDRDTQYF.

This clonotype showed up just a few times. This chain uses TRBV5-1 with TRBJ2-5; D is possibly TRBD1 (6 bases). The CDR3 runs to 13 residues. V gave up 5 bases and J gave up 5 bases, with 13 bases separating them. Germline CDR1 is SGHRS and CDR2 is YFSETQ. The CDR3 nucleotides read TGCGCCAGCAGGGACACAGGGCGCGAGACCCAGTACTTC. Translation gives CASRDTGRETQYF.

The sample holds a few counts of this clonotype. The CDR3 here is CASSPSGSSGNTIYF. The CDR3, as DNA: TGTGCCAGCAGTCCATCAGGGAGCTCTGGAAACACCATATATTTT. V usage is TRBV7-3 and J usage is TRBJ1-3, with D possibly matching TRBD1 (5 bases). Per germline, CDR1 SGHTA and CDR2 FQGTGA. This CDR3 comprises 15 residues. With 6 bases removed from V and 0 bases from J, the gap between germline ends came to 12 bases.

The chain has TRBV20-1 and TRBJ2-3; 10 bases line up with TRBD2. The length of the CDR3 is 15 residues. CDR1 and CDR2 from the germline V gene are DFQATT and SNEGSKA (reference sequence). J lost 7 bases, V lost 4 bases, and 11 bases had no gene match. The CDR3 nucleotides read TGCAGTGCTACTCAACTAAGCGGGGGGGTGAATACGCAGTATTTT. Translation: CSATQLSGGVNTQYF.

A few counts support this clonotype. The genes are TRBV10-3 and TRBJ1-2; D not resolved. The CDR3 length is 13 residues. CDR1 ENHRY and CDR2 SYGVKD come from the germline V gene. Between the trimmed V and J ends, which lost 0 bases and 4 bases, there was a span of 6 bases. DNA for the CDR3: TGTGCCATCAGTGAGTCAATAGGCTATGGCTACACCTTC. This gives the protein CAISESIGYGYTF.

The chain combines TRBV4-3 with TRBJ2-3; 9 positions match TRBD1. The length of the CDR3 is 17 residues. J was trimmed by 1 base and V by 1 base; bases with no gene match: 6. Germline lookup yields CDR1 LGHNA and CDR2 YSLEER. This CDR3 is CASSQGNRGRGTDTQYF. In nucleotides, the CDR3 is TGCGCCAGCAGCCAAGGAAACAGGGGGCGAGGCACAGATACGCAGTATTTT.

This clonotype was seen at least ten times. This chain uses TRBV4-2 with TRBJ2-4; 7 nucleotides match TRBD1. The CDR3 loop spans 16 amino acids. V lost 0 bases, J lost 7 bases, and 9 bases stayed unmatched. Germline lookup yields CDR1 LGHNA and CDR2 YNFKEQ. This chain's CDR3 is CASSQDRGQRGNIQYF. Written as DNA, the CDR3 is TGTGCCAGCAGCCAAGATAGGGGACAGAGAGGGAACATTCAGTACTTC.

This clonotype was observed a handful of times. One end of the junction is discordant with germline, which a read error may explain. The chain uses TRBV2 and TRBJ2-6; D unresolved. This CDR3 has 13 residues. CDR1 and CDR2 (germline): SNHLY, FYNNEI. The CDR3 reads CASSETGANVLTF. DNA for the CDR3: TGCGCCAGCAGTGAAACAGGGGCCAACGTCCTGACTTTC.

This chain links TRBV3-1 with TRBJ2-3; D is perhaps TRBD2 (5 bases). The CDR3 has 15 amino acids. The V gene lost 6 bases and the J gene lost 2 bases, with 15 bases spanning the gap. In germline, CDR1 is LGHDT, CDR2 YNNKEL (reference sequence). Written as DNA, the CDR3 is TGTGCCAGCAGTAAACTTGGGAGTTACACAGATACGCAGTATTTT. Its protein is CASSKLGSYTDTQYF.

This clonotype has a handful of counts. This sequence joins TRBV2 and TRBJ1-5; 9 nucleotides match TRBD1. With 4 bases clipped from V and 2 bases from J, the junction kept 9 bases outside the gene matches. The V gene's germline CDR1 is SNHLY and CDR2 FYNNEI. The CDR3 runs to 17 residues. The DNA of the CDR3 is TGTGCCAGCAGTGTTGGACAGGGGAGGAAAGGCAATCAGCCCCAGCATTTT. It is translated as CASSVGQGRKGNQPQHF.

This clonotype has more than one count but fewer than ten. V is TRBV7-2 and J is TRBJ1-5; D not resolved. This CDR3 region has 13 residues. Per germline, CDR1 SGHTA and CDR2 FQGNSA. The V end lost 3 bases, the J end lost 4 bases, and 7 bases lay between the germline ends. CDR3: CASSFRANQPQHF. CDR3 DNA sequence: TGTGCCAGCAGCTTTCGGGCGAATCAGCCCCAGCATTTT.

The genes are TRBV11-2 and TRBJ2-5; 7 bases map to TRBD2. J gave up 0 bases and V 5 bases, and 6 bases lay outside the gene matches. The CDR3 has 15 amino acids. Germline-derived CDR1 and CDR2 are SGHAT and FQNNGV. The CDR3 loop reads CASSLLAVYQETQYF. CDR3 bases: TGTGCCAGCAGCCTTCTAGCGGTGTACCAAGAGACCCAGTACTTC.

This clonotype came up a few times. The chain is built from TRBV20-1 and TRBJ2-1, with D possibly matching TRBD2 (5 bases). Deletions cut 0 bases from V and 8 bases from J, with 14 bases between. In germline, CDR1 is DFQATT, CDR2 SNEGSKA (reference sequence). This CDR3 spans 14 amino acids. CDR3 nucleotides: TGCAGTGCTAGAGAGGGAACGACTATCGATGAGCAGTTCTTC. Encoded protein: CSAREGTTIDEQFF.

This clonotype was seen a handful of times. The J gene is TRBJ2-5, the V gene TRBV2; D call uncertain. The CDR3 length is 12 residues. Trimming left V 6 bases short and J 5 bases short, with 10 bases between. Germline V gene sequence: CDR1 SNHLY, CDR2 FYNNEI. The DNA for the CDR3 is TGTGCCAGCAGGAGTACGGGTGAGACCCAGTACTTC. Translated, it gives CASRSTGETQYF.

This clonotype was counted a few times. V usage is TRBV15 and J usage is TRBJ1-5; the D is unclear. This CDR3 has 15 residues. V dropped 4 bases and J dropped 5 bases, with 15 bases sitting between them. The germline gives CDR1 LNHNV, CDR2 YYDKDF (reference sequence). The CDR3: CATSIPTAPYQPQHF. The CDR3 region has the DNA TGTGCCACCAGCATCCCCACAGCCCCCTATCAGCCCCAGCATTTT.

V usage is TRBV5-1 and J usage is TRBJ2-7, with D perhaps matching TRBD1 (6 bases). CDR1 and CDR2 from the germline V gene are SGHRS and YFSETQ. Trimming took off 3 bases at V and 1 base at J, with 14 bases between the two ends. The CDR3 contains 15 residues. CDR3 DNA: TGCGCCAGCAGCTCGGACAGCCATTATTCCTACGAGCAGTACTTC. It translates to CASSSDSHYSYEQYF.

The V and J genes are TRBV5-1 and TRBJ1-4; tentatively, D is TRBD1 (5 bases). V lost 5 bases and J lost 8, with 16 bases in between. The CDR3 extends over 14 amino acids. Germline V gene lookup returns CDR1 SGHRS and CDR2 YFSETQ. This CDR3 reads CASRYDVGAEKLFF. The CDR3 DNA follows: TGCGCCAGCAGATATGACGTCGGGGCGGAAAAACTGTTTTTT.

The rearrangement joins TRBV7-2 to TRBJ2-7; 8 bases are shared with TRBD2. Germline V gene sequence: CDR1 SGHTA, CDR2 FQGNSA. The CDR3 runs 15 residues. V was pared by 3 bases and J by 0 bases, with 4 bases of the junction left unmatched. CDR3 nucleotides: TGTGCCAGCAGCTTGGGCGGGGGGTACTCCTACGAGCAGTACTTC. Translated, it gives CASSLGGGYSYEQYF.

This clonotype turned up a few times. V gene TRBV29-1 combines with J gene TRBJ2-7; 16 bases align to TRBD2. The germline V gene encodes CDR1 SQVTM and CDR2 ANQGSEA. V lost 4 bases to trimming and J lost 4 bases; unmatched junction nucleotides: 4. The CDR3 is made up of 15 amino acids. In DNA form, the CDR3 reads TGCAGCGTTGTGAAGGGACTAGCGGGGGGGTACGAGCAGTACTTC. Protein: CSVVKGLAGGYEQYF.

The sample holds a few counts of this clonotype. The V call is TRBV20-1, the J call TRBJ2-5, with D possibly TRBD1 on 6 matching bases. This CDR3 is 12 amino acids long. CDR1 and CDR2 (germline): DFQATT, SNEGSKA (reference sequence). Trimming removed 3 bases from V and 6 bases from J, with 11 bases in between. The CDR3 spells CSASGTKQTQYF. The CDR3 DNA reads as TGCAGTGCTAGTGGGACAAAACAGACCCAGTACTTC.

The V gene is TRBV15, the J gene TRBJ1-5; TRBD1 agrees at 9 bases. Trimming cost V 0 bases and J 7 bases; bases outside gene matches: 7. The CDR3 loop spans 16 amino acids. From germline, CDR1 is LNHNV and CDR2 YYDKDF (reference sequence). The CDR3 sequence is CATSRDQGTGQQPQHF. The CDR3 nucleotides are TGTGCCACCAGCAGAGATCAGGGGACAGGGCAACAGCCCCAGCATTTT. Supplemented by reference TRBV15 and TRBJ1-5, the full variable domain reads DAMVIQNPRYQVTQFGKPVTLSCSQTLNHNVMYWYQQKSSQAPKLLFHYYDKDFNNEADTPDNFQSRRPNTSFCFLDIRSPGLGDTAMYLCATSRDQGTGQQPQHFGDGTRLSIL.

This clonotype was seen at least ten times. The chain carries TRBV11-2 and TRBJ1-3; D not resolved. The germline V gene encodes CDR1 SGHAT and CDR2 FQNNGV. This CDR3 has 14 amino acids. Between the trimmed V and J ends, which lost 5 bases and 0 bases, there was a span of 8 bases. In DNA, the CDR3 is TGTGCCAGCAGCCAGAGCCACTCTGGAAACACCATATATTTT. This gives the protein CASSQSHSGNTIYF.

The chain couples TRBV2 to TRBJ2-7; 10 positions agree with TRBD1. From germline, CDR1 is SNHLY and CDR2 FYNNEI. This CDR3 is 16 amino acids long. In DNA form, the CDR3 reads TGTGCCAGCAGCGAAGGAATCGGACAGGGGGACTACGAGCAGTACGTC. This encodes CASSEGIGQGDYEQYV.

The V call is TRBV13, the J call TRBJ2-5, with TRBD1 matching over 10 bases. This CDR3 spans 15 amino acids. The germline gives CDR1 PRHDT, CDR2 FYEKMQ (reference sequence). V lost 0 bases and J lost 5; bases outside the gene matches: 3. The CDR3 DNA reads as TGTGCCAGCAGCTTAGGAGGGACAGGGGTCGAGACCCAGTACTTC. Translation gives CASSLGGTGVETQYF. The whole variable domain, filled in from reference TRBV13 and TRBJ2-5, reads AAGVIQSPRHLIKEKRETATLKCYPIPRHDTVYWYQQGPGQDPQFLISFYEKMQSDKGSIPDRFSAQQFSDYHSELNMSSLELGDSALYFCASSLGGTGVETQYFGPGTRLLVL.

By share, this clonotype counts as medium-sized. J is TRBJ1-2 and V is TRBV4-3, with D possibly TRBD1 on 6 matching bases. CDR1 and CDR2 (germline): LGHNA, YSLEER. The CDR3 is 16 residues long. V gave up 0 bases and J gave up 4 bases, with 15 bases separating them. Here the CDR3 reads CASSQDYGGGGYGYTF. The CDR3, as DNA: TGCGCCAGCAGCCAAGATTACGGGGGCGGAGGCTATGGCTACACCTTC.

V gene TRBV6-5 combines with J gene TRBJ2-1; 9 nucleotides align to TRBD2. The CDR3 contains 16 residues. CDR1 and CDR2 (germline): MNHEY, SVGAGI. Trimming at V came to 1 base and at J to 7 bases, leaving 8 bases not matched to a gene. This CDR3 reads CASSYWGLAGENEQFF. CDR3 DNA: TGTGCCAGCAGTTACTGGGGACTAGCAGGCGAAAATGAGCAGTTCTTC.

This chain links TRBV4-3 with TRBJ1-2; D uncertain. The CDR3 spans 15 residues. V was pared by 0 bases and J by 2 bases, with 10 bases between. Looked up from germline, CDR1 is LGHNA and CDR2 is YSLEER. CDR3 in amino acids: CASSQDPAANYGYTF. The CDR3 region has the DNA TGCGCCAGCAGCCAAGACCCGGCAGCGAACTATGGCTACACCTTC.

J is TRBJ1-1 and V is TRBV5-1; the D is unclear. Germline CDR1 reads SGHRS; CDR2 reads YFSETQ. Trimming stripped 1 base from V and 4 bases from J, with 11 bases between. CDR3 length equals 14 residues. CDR3 nucleotides: TGCGCCAGCAGCTTGAGTGGGCAGCTCACTGAAGCTTTCTTT. It yields the protein CASSLSGQLTEAFF.

This clonotype was counted only a few times. The V call is TRBV18, the J call TRBJ1-1; a possible D gene is TRBD1 (5 bases). The CDR3 length is 13 residues. The ends were cut back, 4 bases at V and 5 bases at J, with 11 bases in the middle. CDR1 KGHSH and CDR2 LQKENI come from the germline V gene. Written as DNA, the CDR3 is TGTGCCAGCTCACAGGGGAGGGAAACTGAAGCTTTCTTT. Its translation is CASSQGRETEAFF.

This clonotype was seen many times. The chain recombines TRBV5-1 with TRBJ2-1; maybe TRBD2 (5 bases). V lost 1 base and J lost 7, with 15 bases in between. CDR1 and CDR2 from the germline V gene are SGHRS and YFSETQ. The CDR3 is 15 residues long. The CDR3 DNA reads TGCGCCAGCAGCTTGCTCCCGACCCGGAGGAATGAGCAGTTCTTC. It codes for CASSLLPTRRNEQFF.

The rearrangement links TRBV7-2 to TRBJ2-1; the D gene is possibly TRBD1 (5 bases). Trimming removed 3 bases from V and 9 bases from J, with 15 bases in between. Germline V lookup: CDR1 SGHTA, CDR2 FQGNSA. The length of the CDR3 is 14 residues. The CDR3 nucleotides read TGTGCCAGCAGCTTTGGGGCTCGGTATACTGAGCAGTTCTTC. The encoded protein is CASSFGARYTEQFF.